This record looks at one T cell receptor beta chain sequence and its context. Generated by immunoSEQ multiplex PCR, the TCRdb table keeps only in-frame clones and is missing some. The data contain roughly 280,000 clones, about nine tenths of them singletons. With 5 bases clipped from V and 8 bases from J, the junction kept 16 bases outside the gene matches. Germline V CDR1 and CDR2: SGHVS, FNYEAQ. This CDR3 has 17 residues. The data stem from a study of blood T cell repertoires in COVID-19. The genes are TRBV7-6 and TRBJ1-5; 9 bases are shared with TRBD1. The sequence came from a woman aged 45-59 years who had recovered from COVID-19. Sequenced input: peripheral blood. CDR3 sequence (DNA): TGTGCCAGCAGCCCTTACCCCGGACAGGGGATTTTCAAGCCCCAGCATTTT. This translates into CASSPYPGQGIFKPQHF.